This TCR beta chain was sequenced for a study of ipilimumab plus nivolumab after autologous stem cell transplantation. Ipilimumab, 1 mg/kg, started 14 to 28 days after autologous transplant. Dosing: nivolumab 3 mg/kg IV, weeks 1, 4, 7, 10, then every two weeks to week 26. With V trimmed by 3 bases and J by 5 bases, 6 bases remained unmatched. Germline CDR1 reads ENHRY; CDR2 reads SYGVKD. CDR3 length equals 14 residues. The repertoire was sequenced with immunoSEQ multiplex PCR; TCRdb's copy has only in-frame clones and lacks some. The sample has tens of thousands of clones, 75% to 85% seen once; the top ten hold 2% to 2.5%.

This TCR came from a male donor with diffuse large B-cell lymphoma. Source: PBMCs, taken in a trial of ipilimumab plus nivolumab as post-transplant consolidation. This rearrangement joins TRBV10-3 to TRBJ1-2; TRBD1 aligns across 7 bases. Written as DNA, the CDR3 is TGTGCCATCAGTGATCTCGACAGGGAATATGGCTACACCTTC. Protein sequence: CAISDLDREYGYTF.